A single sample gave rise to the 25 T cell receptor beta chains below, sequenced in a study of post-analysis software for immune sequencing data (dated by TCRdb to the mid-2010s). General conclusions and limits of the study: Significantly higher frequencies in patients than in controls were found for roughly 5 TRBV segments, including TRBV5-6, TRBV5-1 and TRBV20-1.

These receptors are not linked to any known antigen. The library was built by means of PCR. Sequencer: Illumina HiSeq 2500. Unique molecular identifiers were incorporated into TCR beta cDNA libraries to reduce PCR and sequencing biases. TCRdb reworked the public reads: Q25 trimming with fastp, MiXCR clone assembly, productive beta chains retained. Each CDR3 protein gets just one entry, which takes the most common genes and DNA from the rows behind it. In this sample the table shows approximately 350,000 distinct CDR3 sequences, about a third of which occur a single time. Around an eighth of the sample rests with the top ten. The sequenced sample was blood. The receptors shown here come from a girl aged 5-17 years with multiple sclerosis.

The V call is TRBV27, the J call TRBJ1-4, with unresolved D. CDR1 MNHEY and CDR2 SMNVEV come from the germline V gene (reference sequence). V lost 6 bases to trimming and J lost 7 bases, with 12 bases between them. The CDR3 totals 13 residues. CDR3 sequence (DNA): TGTGCCAGCAGCCGCACACATCGTGAAAAACTGTTTTTT. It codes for CASSRTHREKLFF.

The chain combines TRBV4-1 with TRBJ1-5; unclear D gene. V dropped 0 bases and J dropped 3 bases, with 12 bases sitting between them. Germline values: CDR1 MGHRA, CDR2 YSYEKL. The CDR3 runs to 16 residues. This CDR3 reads CASSQDSGVINQPQHF. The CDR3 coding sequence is TGCGCCAGCAGCCAAGACTCAGGAGTTATCAATCAGCCCCAGCATTTT.

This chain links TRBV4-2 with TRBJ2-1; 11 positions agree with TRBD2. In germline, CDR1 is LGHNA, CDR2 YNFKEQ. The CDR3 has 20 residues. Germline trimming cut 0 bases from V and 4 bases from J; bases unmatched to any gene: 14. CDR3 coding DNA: TGTGCCAGCAGCCAAGAGGGAGTACCGGCTAGCGGGGGGTATTACAATGAGCAGTTCTTC. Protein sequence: CASSQEGVPASGGYYNEQFF.

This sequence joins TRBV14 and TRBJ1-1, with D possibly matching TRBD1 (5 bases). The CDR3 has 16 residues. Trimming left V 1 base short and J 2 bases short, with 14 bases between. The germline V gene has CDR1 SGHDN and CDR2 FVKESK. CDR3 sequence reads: CASSQVSAGGNTEAFF. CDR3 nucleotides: TGTGCCAGCAGCCAAGTCTCAGCGGGGGGTAACACTGAAGCTTTCTTT.

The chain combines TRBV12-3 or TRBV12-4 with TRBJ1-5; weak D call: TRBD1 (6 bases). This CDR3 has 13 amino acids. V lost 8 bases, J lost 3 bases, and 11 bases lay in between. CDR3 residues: CASAGVNNQPQHF. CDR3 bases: TGTGCCAGCGCAGGGGTTAACAATCAGCCCCAGCATTTT.

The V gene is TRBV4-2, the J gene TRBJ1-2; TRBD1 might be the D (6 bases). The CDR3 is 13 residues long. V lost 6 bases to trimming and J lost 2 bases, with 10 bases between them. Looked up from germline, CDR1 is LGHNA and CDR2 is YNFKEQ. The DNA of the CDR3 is TGTGCCAGCAGAGGGGGATTCAACTATGGCTACACCTTC. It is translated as CASRGGFNYGYTF.

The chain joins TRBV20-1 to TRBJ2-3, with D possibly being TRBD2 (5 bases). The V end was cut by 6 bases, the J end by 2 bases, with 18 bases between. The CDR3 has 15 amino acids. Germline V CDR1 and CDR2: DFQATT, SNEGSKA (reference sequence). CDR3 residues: CSANPSRGNTDTQYF. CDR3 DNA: TGCAGTGCCAACCCGTCACGGGGAAACACAGATACGCAGTATTTT.

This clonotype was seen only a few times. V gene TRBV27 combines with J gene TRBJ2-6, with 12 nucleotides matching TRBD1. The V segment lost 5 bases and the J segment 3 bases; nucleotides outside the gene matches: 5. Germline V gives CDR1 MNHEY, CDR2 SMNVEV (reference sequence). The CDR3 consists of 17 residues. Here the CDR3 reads CASSLGQGAVGANVLTF. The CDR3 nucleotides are TGTGCCAGCAGTCTGGGACAGGGGGCGGTTGGGGCCAACGTCCTGACTTTC.

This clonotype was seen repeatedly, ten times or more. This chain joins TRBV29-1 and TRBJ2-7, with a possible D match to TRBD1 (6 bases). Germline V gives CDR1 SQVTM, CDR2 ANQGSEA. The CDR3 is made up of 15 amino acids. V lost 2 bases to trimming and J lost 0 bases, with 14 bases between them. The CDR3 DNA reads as TGCAGCGTTGAAAGGGCAGGGGCCAGCTCCTACGAGCAGTACTTC. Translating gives CSVERAGASSYEQYF.

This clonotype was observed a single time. Written as DNA, the CDR3 is TGTGCCAGCTTCCCGGGAGCCGCGGATGAAAAACTGTTTTTT. Amino acid sequence: CASFPGAADEKLFF. The J gene is TRBJ1-4, the V gene TRBV18, with unresolved D. V was shortened by 7 bases and J by 6 bases, with 15 bases between the two germline ends. Germline V gives CDR1 KGHSH, CDR2 LQKENI. The CDR3 sequence is 14 residues long.

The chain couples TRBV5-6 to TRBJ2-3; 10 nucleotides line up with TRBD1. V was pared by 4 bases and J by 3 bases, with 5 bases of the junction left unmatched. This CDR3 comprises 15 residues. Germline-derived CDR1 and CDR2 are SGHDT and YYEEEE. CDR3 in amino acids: CASSRWGQGTDTQYF. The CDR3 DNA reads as TGTGCCAGCAGCCGTTGGGGACAGGGGACAGATACGCAGTATTTT.

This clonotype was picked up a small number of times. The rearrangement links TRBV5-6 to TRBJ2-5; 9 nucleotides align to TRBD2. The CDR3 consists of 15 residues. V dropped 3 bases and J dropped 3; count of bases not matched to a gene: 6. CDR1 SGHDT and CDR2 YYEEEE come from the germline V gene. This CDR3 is CASSSPGGGEETQYF. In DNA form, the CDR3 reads TGTGCCAGCAGCTCCCCGGGCGGGGGGGAAGAGACCCAGTACTTC.

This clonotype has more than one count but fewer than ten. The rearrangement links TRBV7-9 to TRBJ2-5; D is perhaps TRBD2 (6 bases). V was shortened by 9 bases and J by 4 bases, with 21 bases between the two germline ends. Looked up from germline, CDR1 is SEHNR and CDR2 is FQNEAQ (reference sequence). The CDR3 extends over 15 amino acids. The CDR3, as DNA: TGTGCCAGTAGCCCCCGCGGGGAAAGGCGAGAGACCCAGTACTTC. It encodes CASSPRGERRETQYF.

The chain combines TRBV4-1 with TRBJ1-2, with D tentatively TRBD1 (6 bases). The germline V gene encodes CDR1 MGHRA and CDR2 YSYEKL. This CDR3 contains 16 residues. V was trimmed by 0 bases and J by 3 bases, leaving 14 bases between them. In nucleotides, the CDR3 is TGCGCCAGCAGCCAAGAGCGAGGCAGGGGAGACTATGGCTACACCTTC. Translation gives CASSQERGRGDYGYTF.

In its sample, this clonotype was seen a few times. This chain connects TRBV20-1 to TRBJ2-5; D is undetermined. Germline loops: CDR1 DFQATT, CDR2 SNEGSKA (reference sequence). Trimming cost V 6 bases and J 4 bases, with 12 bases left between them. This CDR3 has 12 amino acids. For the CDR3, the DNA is TGCAGTGCCTACTACCGATTAGAGACCCAGTACTTC. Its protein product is CSAYYRLETQYF.

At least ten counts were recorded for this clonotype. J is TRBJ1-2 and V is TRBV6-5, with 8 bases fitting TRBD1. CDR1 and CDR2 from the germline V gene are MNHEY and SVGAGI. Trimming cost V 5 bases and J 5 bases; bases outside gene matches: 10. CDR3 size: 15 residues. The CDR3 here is CASSGGTGGGYGYTF. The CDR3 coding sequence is TGTGCCAGCAGTGGAGGGACAGGAGGGGGGTATGGCTACACCTTC.

The CDR3 bases are TGTGCCAGCAGCCCCCTACCCGGGTGGACTAGTGGGGTGGTCCCCTACGAGCAGTACTTC. Translating gives CASSPLPGWTSGVVPYEQYF. The V and J genes are TRBV14 and TRBJ2-7; 7 bases align to TRBD2. The length of the CDR3 is 20 residues. Germline V lookup: CDR1 SGHDN, CDR2 FVKESK. After removal of 4 bases from V and 2 bases from J, the junction contained 23 bases not matched to a gene.

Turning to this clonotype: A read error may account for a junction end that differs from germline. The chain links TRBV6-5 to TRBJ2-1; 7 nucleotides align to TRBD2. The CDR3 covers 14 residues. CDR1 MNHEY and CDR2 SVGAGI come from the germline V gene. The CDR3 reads CAGSPGLGSNEQFF. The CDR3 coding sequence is TGTGCCGGCAGTCCAGGACTAGGCTCCAATGAGCAGTTCTTC.

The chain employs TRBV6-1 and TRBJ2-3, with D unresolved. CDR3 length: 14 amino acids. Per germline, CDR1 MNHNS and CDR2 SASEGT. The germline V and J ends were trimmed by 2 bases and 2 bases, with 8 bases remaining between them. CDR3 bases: TGTGCCAGCAGTGAAACTGACCTCACAGATACGCAGTATTTT. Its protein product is CASSETDLTDTQYF.

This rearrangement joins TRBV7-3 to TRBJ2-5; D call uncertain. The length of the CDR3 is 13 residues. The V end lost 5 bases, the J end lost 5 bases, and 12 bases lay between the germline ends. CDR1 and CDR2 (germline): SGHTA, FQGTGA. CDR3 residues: CASSASSSETQYF. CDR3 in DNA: TGTGCCAGCAGCGCCTCGTCATCGGAGACCCAGTACTTC.

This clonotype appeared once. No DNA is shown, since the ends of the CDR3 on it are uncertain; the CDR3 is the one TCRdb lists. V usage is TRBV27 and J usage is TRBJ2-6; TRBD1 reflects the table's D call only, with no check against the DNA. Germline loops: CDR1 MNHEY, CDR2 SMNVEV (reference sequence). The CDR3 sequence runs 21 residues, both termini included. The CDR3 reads CASSLVMGGAVRGSGANVLTF.

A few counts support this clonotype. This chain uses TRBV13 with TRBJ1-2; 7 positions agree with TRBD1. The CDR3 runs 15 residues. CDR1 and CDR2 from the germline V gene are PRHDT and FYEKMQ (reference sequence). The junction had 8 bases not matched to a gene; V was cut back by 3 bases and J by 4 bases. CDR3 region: CASSLGTVWGYGYTF. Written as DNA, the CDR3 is TGTGCCAGCAGCTTGGGGACAGTCTGGGGCTATGGCTACACCTTC.

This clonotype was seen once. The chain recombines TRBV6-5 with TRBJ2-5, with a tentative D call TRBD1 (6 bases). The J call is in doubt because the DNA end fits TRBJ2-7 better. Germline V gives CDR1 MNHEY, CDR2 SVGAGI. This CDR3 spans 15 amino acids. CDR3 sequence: CASSYSNRANYEQYF. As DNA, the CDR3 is TGTGCCAGCAGTTACTCGAACAGGGCCAACTACGAGCAGTACTTC.

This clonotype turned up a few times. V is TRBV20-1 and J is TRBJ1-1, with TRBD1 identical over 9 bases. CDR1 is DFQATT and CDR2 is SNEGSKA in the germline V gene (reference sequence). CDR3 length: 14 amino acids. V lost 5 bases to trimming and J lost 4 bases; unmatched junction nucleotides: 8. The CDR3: CSAFTDRGVTEAFF. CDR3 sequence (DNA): TGCAGTGCTTTTACCGACAGGGGGGTCACTGAAGCTTTCTTT.

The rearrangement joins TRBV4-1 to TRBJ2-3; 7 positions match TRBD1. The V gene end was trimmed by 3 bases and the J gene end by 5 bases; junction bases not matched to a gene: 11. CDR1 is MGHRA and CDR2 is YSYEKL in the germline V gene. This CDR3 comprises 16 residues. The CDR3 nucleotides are TGCGCCAGCAGCCAGCTGGTCCGGGACAGAGGAGATACGCAGTATTTT. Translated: CASSQLVRDRGDTQYF.